The clone carrying this T cell receptor beta chain has only a few counts. Its matching antigen is unknown. The V gene's germline CDR1 is SGHAT and CDR2 FQNNGV. After removal of 3 bases from V and 0 bases from J, the junction contained 5 bases not matched to a gene. This CDR3 region has 16 residues. With 60 Vbeta and 13 Jbeta primers, the PCR was carried out. Clones were sequenced by immunoSEQ multiplex PCR, and TCRdb holds only the in-frame ones, with some missing. This table has 80,000 or so clones, 55% to 75% appearing once. Healthy bone marrow donors supplied every sample. The data belong to a study of cytomegalovirus exposure and HLA in healthy donors. Study-wide findings and caveats: TCR beta chain V- and J-gene trimming was linked, in a later analysis, to a missense variant in DCLRE1C. By a later analysis, the bulk of CMV-associated TCR beta chains appeared HLA-restricted. Reports indicated that the classifier achieved high specificity and sensitivity in diagnosing cytomegalovirus status.

The chain links TRBV11-2 to TRBJ1-3; TRBD1 matches 7 bases. The sample comprised PBMCs. The clonotype originates from a man aged 25 to 45 in good health and CMV-seropositive. CDR3 DNA: TGTGCCAGCAGCTTGGGACAGCTACTCTCTGGAAACACCATATATTTT. Translating it yields CASSLGQLLSGNTIYF.